This TCR beta chain was sequenced for a study of blood T cell repertoires in COVID-19. Looking at the study overall: The samples span acute and convalescent COVID-19 from the United States, Italy and Spain. PBMCs, B-cell-depleted T cells, or T cells were the source of the cDNA or gDNA that made up the material.

This CDR3 contains 12 residues. J gave up 6 bases and V 6 bases, and 8 bases lay outside the gene matches. Germline CDR1 reads SQVTM; CDR2 reads ANQGSEA. In the authors' workflow: Reference gene primer amplification in the assay estimated nucleated cell counts. TCRdb's copy holds only in-frame clones and misses some; the assay was immunoSEQ multiplex PCR. V, J and clone size are taken as reported in that table, and D and trimming were inferred from the DNA itself. Counted here are hundreds of thousands of clones, approximately 88% occurring once; the ten biggest clones make up around 0.78%. The clonotype comes from a woman aged 30 to 39 with acute or convalescent COVID-19. The chain employs TRBV29-1 and TRBJ2-7; 7 positions match TRBD1. Sequenced input: peripheral blood. The CDR3 reads CSVDPGQSEQYF. For the CDR3, the DNA is TGCAGCGTAGACCCGGGACAGAGCGAGCAGTACTTC.